This T cell receptor (beta chain) was identified in a study of T cells in Graves' hyperthyroidism and ophthalmopathy. Looked up from germline, CDR1 is SGHRS and CDR2 is YFSETQ. Between the trimmed V and J ends, which lost 4 bases and 10 bases, there was a span of 18 bases. The CDR3 spans 14 residues. There were TCR beta CDR3 regions amplified from RNA transcripts. In the first-round RT-PCR of the TCR CDR3, the HTBI primer set was used. TCRdb fed the multiplex PCR reads into MiXCR, producing one record per CDR3 protein. In the table there are some 440,000 distinct CDR3 sequences, more than 15% of which are singletons. This clonotype has a count of ten or more. On the basis of clinical symptoms, serum thyroxine and TRAb, thyroid ultrasound and orbital computed tomography, diagnoses were made.

Sequencing used blood. This chain joins TRBV5-1 and TRBJ2-1; tentatively, D is TRBD1 or TRBD2 (5 bases each). This sequence was found in a woman aged 18-29 years with Graves' hyperthyroidism. DNA for the CDR3: TGCGCCAGCAGCCCATCCACCTTTCGGGGCGAGCAGTTCTTC. Protein product: CASSPSTFRGEQFF.